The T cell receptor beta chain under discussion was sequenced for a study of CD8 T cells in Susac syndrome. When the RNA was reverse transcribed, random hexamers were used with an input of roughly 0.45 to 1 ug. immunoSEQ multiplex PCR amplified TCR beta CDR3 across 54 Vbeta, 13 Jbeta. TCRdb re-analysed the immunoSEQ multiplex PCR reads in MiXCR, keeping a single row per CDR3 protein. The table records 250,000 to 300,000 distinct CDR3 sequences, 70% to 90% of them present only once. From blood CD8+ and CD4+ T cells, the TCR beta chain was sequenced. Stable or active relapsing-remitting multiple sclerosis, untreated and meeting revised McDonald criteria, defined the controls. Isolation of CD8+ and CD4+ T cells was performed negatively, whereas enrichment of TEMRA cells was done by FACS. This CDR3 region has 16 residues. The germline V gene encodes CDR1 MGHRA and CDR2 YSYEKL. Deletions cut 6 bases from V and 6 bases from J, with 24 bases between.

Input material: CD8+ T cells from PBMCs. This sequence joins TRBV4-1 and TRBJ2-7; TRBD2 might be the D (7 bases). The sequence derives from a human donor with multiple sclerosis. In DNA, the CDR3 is TGCGCCAGCAGTGTTAAAGTAGGGGGGAGGGCCGTCGAGCAGTACTTC. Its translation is CASSVKVGGRAVEQYF.